Presented here are 14 T cell receptor beta chains from one specimen sequenced in a study of blood T cell repertoires in COVID-19. Only in-frame clones appear in the TCRdb table, and some are missing; sequencing was by immunoSEQ multiplex PCR. The sample yields around 270,000 clones, less than 90% seen once. Sequencing was done on a sample of peripheral blood. The receptors were gathered from a man aged 55 to 69 who had recovered from COVID-19.

To note about this clone: The junction and the germline gene differ at one end; a read error may be behind it. The chain has TRBV5-8 and TRBJ2-7; D possibly corresponds to TRBD1 (6 bases). Germline V gene data show CDR1 as SGHTS and CDR2 as YDEGEE. CDR3 size: 11 residues. CDR3 loop: CASSAHRDLNF. The CDR3 DNA reads as TGTGCCAGCAGCGCCCACAGGGATCTGAACTTC. The variable domain in full, completed from reference TRBV5-8 and TRBJ2-7, reads EAGVTQSPTHLIKTRGQQATLRCSPISGHTSVYWYQQALGLGLQFLLWYDEGEERNRGNFPPRFSGRQFPNYSSELNVNALELEDSALYLCASSAHRDLNFGPGTRLTVT.

The chain is built from TRBV9 and TRBJ1-2; 7 positions match TRBD1. CDR1 is SGDLS and CDR2 is YYNGEE in the germline V gene. This CDR3 is 16 amino acids long. V shed 4 bases, J shed 4 bases, and the junction held 13 bases outside the gene matches. The CDR3 DNA follows: TGTGCCAGCAGCATCTCACAGGGGAGCGGGGGCTATGGCTACACCTTC. It specifies CASSISQGSGGYGYTF.

The CDR3 region has the DNA TGTGCCAGCAGCACCGGGACCAAAAACATTCAGTACTTC. Amino acid sequence: CASSTGTKNIQYF. The chain couples TRBV7-9 to TRBJ2-4, with a weak D call TRBD2 (5 bases). The CDR3 consists of 13 residues. The germline V gene has CDR1 SEHNR and CDR2 FQNEAQ (reference sequence). The V and J ends lost 5 bases and 2 bases respectively, with 7 bases between them.

This chain connects TRBV12-3 or TRBV12-4 to TRBJ1-1; D unresolved. V lost 9 bases, J lost 5 bases, and 13 bases lay in between. CDR3 length: 12 residues. In DNA form, the CDR3 reads TGTGCCAGTAGCCCGGGATTGACTGAAGCTTTCTTT. This encodes CASSPGLTEAFF.

The chain couples TRBV27 to TRBJ2-7; weak D call: TRBD1 (5 bases). This CDR3 comprises 14 residues. V lost 0 bases, J lost 3 bases, and 9 bases lay in between. Germline V gene sequence: CDR1 MNHEY, CDR2 SMNVEV (reference sequence). The CDR3 sequence: CASSLSVGDYEQYF. The CDR3 DNA is TGTGCCAGCAGTTTATCGGTAGGGGACTACGAGCAGTACTTC.

Remarks on this clone: Distinct nucleotide sequences in the sample also encode this CDR3. The gene calls are TRBV11-3 and TRBJ2-7; D may be TRBD1 (5 bases). Germline V gives CDR1 SGHNT, CDR2 YENEEA. Deletions cut 5 bases from V and 3 bases from J, with 8 bases between. CDR3 length equals 12 residues. CDR3 coding DNA: TGTGCCAGCAGCCTTGACAGCTACGAGCAGTACTTC. This codes for CASSLDSYEQYF.

The rearrangement links TRBV5-1 to TRBJ2-7, with TRBD1 identical over 10 bases. There are 15 residues in the CDR3. V was pared by 5 bases and J by 3 bases, with 8 bases of the junction left unmatched. Germline CDR1 reads SGHRS; CDR2 reads YFSETQ. Written as DNA, the CDR3 is TGCGCCAGCAGATCCGCCGGGACAGGGGTCTACGAGCAGTACTTC. This sequence encodes CASRSAGTGVYEQYF.

This chain uses TRBV5-8 with TRBJ1-2; 8 bases map to TRBD1. From germline, CDR1 is SGHTS and CDR2 YDEGEE. The CDR3 consists of 15 residues. V shed 2 bases and J 5 bases; nucleotides not matched to a gene: 8. The CDR3 nucleotides read TGTGCCAGCAGCTTCCCGACAGGGGTAAAGTATGGCTACACCTTC. The encoded protein is CASSFPTGVKYGYTF. Full variable domain (outside the CDR3, taken from reference TRBV5-8 and TRBJ1-2): EAGVTQSPTHLIKTRGQQATLRCSPISGHTSVYWYQQALGLGLQFLLWYDEGEERNRGNFPPRFSGRQFPNYSSELNVNALELEDSALYLCASSFPTGVKYGYTFGSGTRLTVV.

This clone has just one count. The chain has TRBV30 and TRBJ1-2, with 11 bases that match TRBD1. The germline gives CDR1 GTSNPN, CDR2 SVGIG (reference sequence). Losses at the gene ends were 3 bases for V and 7 bases for J; bases not matched to a gene: 7. This CDR3 spans 14 amino acids. CDR3 in amino acids: CAWSLMGTGGGYTF. As DNA, the CDR3 is TGTGCCTGGAGCCTAATGGGGACAGGGGGTGGCTACACCTTC.

This clone was observed a handful of times. The chain links TRBV30 to TRBJ2-1; 10 bases align to TRBD2. Trimming took 1 base from V and 6 from J; bases not matched to a gene: 6. The CDR3 length is 15 residues. Looked up from germline, CDR1 is GTSNPN and CDR2 is SVGIG (reference sequence). CDR3 protein: CAWSGGAGGRNEQFF. DNA of the CDR3: TGTGCCTGGAGTGGTGGAGCGGGGGGGCGCAATGAGCAGTTCTTC.

The chain recombines TRBV7-3 with TRBJ2-1, with TRBD2 identical over 8 bases. Germline CDR1 is SGHTA and CDR2 is FQGTGA. This CDR3 comprises 16 residues. J was trimmed by 7 bases and V by 0 bases; bases with no gene match: 8. For the CDR3, the DNA is TGTGCCAGCAGCTTAACAGTAAGCGGGGGACGGAATGAGCAGTTCTTC. Translated: CASSLTVSGGRNEQFF. The full variable domain, rest sourced from reference TRBV7-3 and TRBJ2-1, is GAGVSQTPSNKVTEKGKYVELRCDPISGHTALYWYRQSLGQGPEFLIYFQGTGAADDSGLPNDRFFAVRPEGSVSTLKIQRTERGDSAVYLCASSLTVSGGRNEQFFGPGTRLTVL.

This CDR3 reads CASSPLAGGPMREQFF. DNA of the CDR3: TGTGCCAGCTCACCATTAGCGGGGGGGCCGATGCGTGAGCAGTTCTTC. V gene TRBV18 combines with J gene TRBJ2-1; 11 bases align to TRBD2. J lost 9 bases, V lost 2 bases, and 9 bases had no gene match. The CDR3 extends over 16 amino acids. Germline V lookup: CDR1 KGHSH, CDR2 LQKENI.

The rearrangement links TRBV20-1 to TRBJ1-5; maybe TRBD1 (5 bases). V lost 3 bases and J lost 6, with 15 bases in between. The germline gives CDR1 DFQATT, CDR2 SNEGSKA (reference sequence). CDR3 size: 14 residues. CDR3 nucleotides: TGCAGTGCTAGTCAGGGAACGTGGAGTCAGCCCCAGCATTTT. Protein: CSASQGTWSQPQHF.

The V gene is TRBV19, the J gene TRBJ2-3; possibly TRBD1 for D (5 bases). Per germline, CDR1 LNHDA and CDR2 SQIVND (reference sequence). The CDR3 is 14 amino acids. The V gene lost 1 base and the J gene lost 7 bases, with 12 bases spanning the gap. Written as DNA, the CDR3 is TGTGCCAGTAGTATAGGCAGGGCTTTGAATACGCAGTATTTT. Translating it yields CASSIGRALNTQYF. The whole variable domain, filled in from reference TRBV19 and TRBJ2-3, reads DGGITQSPKYLFRKEGQNVTLSCEQNLNHDAMYWYRQDPGQGLRLIYYSQIVNDFQKGDIAEGYSVSREKKESFPLTVTSAQKNPTAFYLCASSIGRALNTQYFGPGTRLTVL.